Listed below are T cell receptor beta chains from one sample, sequenced in a study of PD-1 blockade in classical Hodgkin lymphoma. The method was immunoSEQ multiplex PCR; TCRdb's version includes in-frame clones alone and lacks a portion of them. The table records around 150,000 clones, approximately 72% of them present only once. This sample comprised peripheral blood mononuclear cells (PBMCs), obtained before the second cycle of nivolumab. The receptors come from a human donor with classical Hodgkin lymphoma. The CDR3 runs from the conserved cysteine through the conserved F or W. A D gene is named only where the DNA matches it firmly. Size is omitted from some rows. Given values are once, few, many or a class for expanded clones.

CDR3nt: TGCGCCAGCAGTGTTACCCGGGACTCGGACTACGAGCAGTACTTC
CDR3aa: CASSVTRDSDYEQYF
len: 15
j_gene: TRBJ2-7
v_gene: TRBV23-1
d_gene: -
abundance: -

CDR3nt: TGTGCCAGCAGTGAAGGTCTGACCGGGGAGCTGTTTTTT
CDR3aa: CASSEGLTGELFF
len: 13
j_gene: TRBJ2-2
v_gene: TRBV25-1
d_gene: -
abundance: few

CDR3nt: TGTGCCAGCAGTTCTAACTGGCGCAATGAGCAGTTCTTC
CDR3aa: CASSSNWRNEQFF
len: 13
j_gene: TRBJ2-1
v_gene: TRBV6-5
d_gene: -
abundance: -

CDR3nt: TGTGCCAGCAGTGAAGGCCGGGGCTCCTACAATGAGCAGTTCTTC
CDR3aa: CASSEGRGSYNEQFF
len: 15
j_gene: TRBJ2-1
v_gene: TRBV6-1
d_gene: -
abundance: -

CDR3nt: TGTGCCAGCAGCCAGAGACAGGGTGAGGGTTACACTGAAGCTTTCTTT
CDR3aa: CASSQRQGEGYTEAFF
len: 16
j_gene: TRBJ1-1
v_gene: TRBV7-9
d_gene: TRBD1
abundance: -

CDR3nt: TGTGCCAGCAGCTTAGGGCTAGCGGGGGGGCTGGGGGAGACCCAGTACTTC
CDR3aa: CASSLGLAGGLGETQYF
len: 17
j_gene: TRBJ2-5
v_gene: TRBV7-6
d_gene: TRBD2
abundance: -

CDR3nt: TGTGCCAGCAGCTTGGAAACTAACTATGGCTACACCTTC
CDR3aa: CASSLETNYGYTF
len: 13
j_gene: TRBJ1-2
v_gene: TRBV5-4
d_gene: -
abundance: -

CDR3nt: TGTGCCAGCAGCCCGGGGTCGGGGGAGCTGTTTTTT
CDR3aa: CASSPGSGELFF
len: 12
j_gene: TRBJ2-2
v_gene: TRBV7-3
d_gene: -
abundance: -

CDR3nt: TGTGCCAGCAGTCCTCAGGGGACCGGGGAGCTGTTTTTT
CDR3aa: CASSPQGTGELFF
len: 13
j_gene: TRBJ2-2
v_gene: TRBV6-5
d_gene: -
abundance: -

CDR3nt: TGTGCCAGCAGTACATGGCCGCAAGAGACCCAGTACTTC
CDR3aa: CASSTWPQETQYF
len: 13
j_gene: TRBJ2-5
v_gene: TRBV28
d_gene: -
abundance: -

CDR3nt: TGTGCCAGCTCAGTGGGGACTTGGGATAACGAGCAGTACTTC
CDR3aa: CASSVGTWDNEQYF
len: 14
j_gene: TRBJ2-7
v_gene: TRBV18
d_gene: -
abundance: -

CDR3nt: TGTGCCAGCAGTTTTTGGACAGGGACTGAAGCTTTCTTT
CDR3aa: CASSFWTGTEAFF
len: 13
j_gene: TRBJ1-1
v_gene: TRBV6-6
d_gene: TRBD1
abundance: many

CDR3nt: TGTGCCAGCAGTGGGTGGGGAGGGAAGGAAAAACTGTTTTTT
CDR3aa: CASSGWGGKEKLFF
len: 14
j_gene: TRBJ1-4
v_gene: TRBV2
d_gene: -
abundance: -

CDR3nt: TGTGCCAGCAGAGAGCCGGGTCAGGTGACAGATACGCAGTATTTT
CDR3aa: CASREPGQVTDTQYF
len: 15
j_gene: TRBJ2-3
v_gene: TRBV11-1
d_gene: -
abundance: once

CDR3nt: TGTGCCAGCACCGCGGGGCTTGGCCTCAGGTACACCTTC
CDR3aa: CASTAGLGLRYTF
len: 13
j_gene: TRBJ1-2
v_gene: TRBV2
d_gene: -
abundance: few

CDR3nt: TGTGCCAGCAGTGGCCTCAGGGGCACCGGGGAGCTGTTTTTT
CDR3aa: CASSGLRGTGELFF
len: 14
j_gene: TRBJ2-2
v_gene: TRBV2
d_gene: -
abundance: -

CDR3nt: TGTGCCAGCTCACCCCGGGGACAGGGGGGCACTGAAGCTTTCTTT
CDR3aa: CASSPRGQGGTEAFF
len: 15
j_gene: TRBJ1-1
v_gene: TRBV18
d_gene: TRBD1
abundance: once

CDR3nt: TGTGCCAGCAGCCAAGAAAGGACAGGGAACACTGAAGCTTTCTTT
CDR3aa: CASSQERTGNTEAFF
len: 15
j_gene: TRBJ1-1
v_gene: TRBV4-2
d_gene: TRBD1
abundance: -

CDR3nt: TGTGCCAGCAGTCGAGGGGTAAATGAAAAACTGTTTTTT
CDR3aa: CASSRGVNEKLFF
len: 13
j_gene: TRBJ1-4
v_gene: TRBV6-5
d_gene: -
abundance: -

CDR3nt: TGTGCCAGCACCAAGGACTACGAGCAGTACTTC
CDR3aa: CASTKDYEQYF
len: 11
j_gene: TRBJ2-7
v_gene: TRBV6-5
d_gene: -
abundance: -

CDR3nt: TGCGCCAGCAGCTTGGCGGGGACAGATTACAATGAGCAGTTCTTC
CDR3aa: CASSLAGTDYNEQFF
len: 15
j_gene: TRBJ2-1
v_gene: TRBV5-1
d_gene: TRBD1
abundance: -

CDR3nt: TGTGCCAGCAGCGATACGACTAGCAGGAATGAGCAGTTCTTC
CDR3aa: CASSDTTSRNEQFF
len: 14
j_gene: TRBJ2-1
v_gene: TRBV6-5
d_gene: TRBD2
abundance: -

CDR3nt: TGTGCCAGCAGCTTATTTGGGAGTCAGCCCCAGCATTTT
CDR3aa: CASSLFGSQPQHF
len: 13
j_gene: TRBJ1-5
v_gene: TRBV7-6
d_gene: -
abundance: -

CDR3nt: TGTGCCAGCAGCTCCGGGACTAGCGGGAGGGACGAGCAGTTCTTC
CDR3aa: CASSSGTSGRDEQFF
len: 15
j_gene: TRBJ2-1
v_gene: TRBV7-3
d_gene: TRBD2
abundance: -

CDR3nt: TGCAGCGTTGTGGTAGACTCTGGAAACACCATATATTTT
CDR3aa: CSVVVDSGNTIYF
len: 13
j_gene: TRBJ1-3
v_gene: TRBV29-1
d_gene: -
abundance: -

CDR3nt: TGTGCCAGCAGCCATACTAGCGGGAGGGGAGATACGCAGTATTTT
CDR3aa: CASSHTSGRGDTQYF
len: 15
j_gene: TRBJ2-3
v_gene: TRBV5-5
d_gene: TRBD2
abundance: -

CDR3nt: TGTGCCAGCAGTGGAGGGACAGGGAGGGCCGGGGAGCTGTTTTTT
CDR3aa: CASSGGTGRAGELFF
len: 15
j_gene: TRBJ2-2
v_gene: TRBV6-1
d_gene: TRBD1
abundance: -

CDR3nt: TGTGCCAGCATCAGGGCAGGGCTCTACGAGCAGTACTTC
CDR3aa: CASIRAGLYEQYF
len: 13
j_gene: TRBJ2-7
v_gene: TRBV6-1
d_gene: -
abundance: -

CDR3nt: TGTGCCAGCAGCCCACAAGCGGGTGAGCAGTTCTTC
CDR3aa: CASSPQAGEQFF
len: 12
j_gene: TRBJ2-1
v_gene: TRBV11-2
d_gene: -
abundance: -

CDR3nt: TGTGCCGGGACCCCAGGGGGAGACGAGCAGTACTTC
CDR3aa: CAGTPGGDEQYF
len: 12
j_gene: TRBJ2-7
v_gene: TRBV6-5
d_gene: TRBD1
abundance: -

CDR3nt: TGTGCCAGCAGCTCGACAGGCCACACTGAAGCTTTCTTT
CDR3aa: CASSSTGHTEAFF
len: 13
j_gene: TRBJ1-1
v_gene: TRBV7-2
d_gene: -
abundance: -

CDR3nt: TGCAGCCCCGTGGACCCCAGCGGGCAGCAGTTCTTC
CDR3aa: CSPVDPSGQQFF
len: 12
j_gene: TRBJ2-1
v_gene: TRBV29-1
d_gene: -
abundance: -

CDR3nt: TGTGCCAGCAGAGGCAGCCAAGAGACCCAGTACTTC
CDR3aa: CASRGSQETQYF
len: 12
j_gene: TRBJ2-5
v_gene: TRBV2
d_gene: -
abundance: -

CDR3nt: TGTGCCAGCAGCTACGCGGGACTAGCGGGAGGGCCTGAGCAGTTCTTC
CDR3aa: CASSYAGLAGGPEQFF
len: 16
j_gene: TRBJ2-1
v_gene: TRBV7-2
d_gene: TRBD2
abundance: -

CDR3nt: TGCGCCAGCAGCCAAGACCGGTTGGGAAACCAAGAGACCCAGTACTTC
CDR3aa: CASSQDRLGNQETQYF
len: 16
j_gene: TRBJ2-5
v_gene: TRBV4-1
d_gene: -
abundance: -